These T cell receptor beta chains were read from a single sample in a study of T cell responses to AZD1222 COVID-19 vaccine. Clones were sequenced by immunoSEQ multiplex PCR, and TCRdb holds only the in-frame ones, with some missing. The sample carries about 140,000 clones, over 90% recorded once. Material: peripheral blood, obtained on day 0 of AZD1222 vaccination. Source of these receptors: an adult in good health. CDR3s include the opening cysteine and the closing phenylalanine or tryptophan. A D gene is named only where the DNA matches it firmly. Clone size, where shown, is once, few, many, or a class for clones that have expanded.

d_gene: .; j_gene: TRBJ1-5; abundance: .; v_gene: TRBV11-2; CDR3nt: TGTGCCAGCAGCTTAGAATATAGCAATCAGCCCCAGCATTTT; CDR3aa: CASSLEYSNQPQHF
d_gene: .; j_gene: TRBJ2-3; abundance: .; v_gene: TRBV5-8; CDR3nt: TGTGCCAGCAGCTTGGAAGGGGCAAATACGCAGTATTTT; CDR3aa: CASSLEGANTQYF
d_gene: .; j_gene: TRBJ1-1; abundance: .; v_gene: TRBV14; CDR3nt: TGTGCCAGCAGCCAATTAGGGGCCTTTGATCGACAGCTGAACACTGAAGCTTTCTTT; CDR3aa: CASSQLGAFDRQLNTEAFF
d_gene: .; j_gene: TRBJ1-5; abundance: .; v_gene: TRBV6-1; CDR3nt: TGTGCCAGCAGTGAAGGTGCGGCTCAGCCCCAGCATTTT; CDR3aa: CASSEGAAQPQHF
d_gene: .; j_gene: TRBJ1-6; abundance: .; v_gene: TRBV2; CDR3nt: TGTGCCGCAAGACCGGGCCTGGATAATTCACCCCTCCACTTT; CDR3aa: CAARPGLDNSPLHF
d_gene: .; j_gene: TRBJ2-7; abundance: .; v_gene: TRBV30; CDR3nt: TGTGCCTGGAGGACTTTGGGGAGCGAGCAGTACTTC; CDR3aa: CAWRTLGSEQYF
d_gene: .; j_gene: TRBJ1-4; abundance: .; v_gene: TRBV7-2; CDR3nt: TGTGCCAGCAGCTTAGAGGTCCCGCTACCCAAACTGTTTTTT; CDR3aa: CASSLEVPLPKLFF
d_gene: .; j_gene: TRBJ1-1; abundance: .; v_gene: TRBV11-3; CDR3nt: TGTGCCAGCAGTGAGGGGGGGGAAGCTTTCTTT; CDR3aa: CASSEGGEAFF
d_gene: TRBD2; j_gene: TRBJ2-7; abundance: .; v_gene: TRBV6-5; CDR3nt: TGTGCCAGCAGTTACCAAACCCTAGCGGGGGAGGGCGAGCAGTACTTC; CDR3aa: CASSYQTLAGEGEQYF
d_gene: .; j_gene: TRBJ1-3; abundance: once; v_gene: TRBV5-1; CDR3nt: TGCGCCAGCAGCCCTGTGAAGATCGCCTCTGGAAACACCATATATTTT; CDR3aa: CASSPVKIASGNTIYF
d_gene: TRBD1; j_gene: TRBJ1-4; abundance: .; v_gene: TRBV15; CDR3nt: TGTGCCACCAGCAGAGAAATGACAGGGAAGGAAAAACTGTTTTTT; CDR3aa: CATSREMTGKEKLFF